This TCR beta chain was sequenced for a study of cytomegalovirus exposure and HLA in healthy donors. Trimming at V came to 9 bases and at J to 0 bases, leaving 5 bases not matched to a gene. The CDR3 sequence is 16 residues long. Germline V gives CDR1 SNHLY, CDR2 FYNNEI. Overall study results and limits: Accounts indicate the classifier identified cytomegalovirus status with strong specificity and sensitivity. As immune exposure information, only CMV serostatus was available. The likely explanation for a cluster of highly shared sequence variants was sequencing artifact. Most sequenced TCRs were rare (though some public TCRs occurred in many donors).

This clone was recorded once. Its target is not known. The PCR employed 60 Vbeta primers together with 13 Jbeta primers. TCRdb keeps only in-frame clones here, not all; method: immunoSEQ multiplex PCR. This sample carries 140,000 or so clones, 76% of them seen once, and the ten largest clones take about 1.7%. The TCR was taken from a man aged 35 to 55 in good health and CMV-seronegative. The V gene is TRBV2, the J gene TRBJ2-2, with 12 bases matching TRBD2. The sequencing input was PBMCs. CDR3 nucleotide sequence: TGTGCCAGAAAGGGACTAGCGGGTGCGAACACCGGGGAGCTGTTTTTT. Its protein is CARKGLAGANTGELFF. Full variable domain (rest looked up from reference TRBV2 and TRBJ2-2): EPEVTQTPSHQVTQMGQEVILRCVPISNHLYFYWYRQILGQKVEFLVSFYNNEISEKSEIFDDQFSVERPDGSNFTLKIRSTKLEDSAMYFCARKGLAGANTGELFFGEGSRLTVL.